What follows are 27 T cell receptor beta chains derived from one specimen sequenced in a study of T-cell memory formation after mild COVID-19 (dated by TCRdb to the early 2020s). Library construction relied on 5' RACE. The data were produced on an Illumina NovaSeq 6000. TCRdb trimmed the raw reads at Q25, called clones with MiXCR and kept productive beta chains. Each entry is one CDR3 protein sequence, shown with its most common DNA and genes. This sample comprises about 420,000 distinct CDR3 sequences, 20% to 30% of them detected only once. The ten biggest clones cover around 13% of the sample. The sample was PBMCs or a T cell subset sorted from them (not recorded which). The receptors were gathered from an adult woman who had mild COVID-19 (a few samples of this study predate the infection). The sample titles of this study are shuffled in the database, so cell type and time point are left out; the donor was told from shared clones.

This clonotype was found a few times. The genes are TRBV19 and TRBJ2-1; a possible D gene is TRBD1 (6 bases). Germline CDR1 is LNHDA and CDR2 is SQIVND (reference sequence). CDR3 size: 14 residues. Trimming pared 0 bases from V and 8 bases from J, leaving 11 bases between. The CDR3, as DNA: TGTGCCAGTAGTATAGATAACAGGGCATATGAGCAGTTCTTC. Translating it yields CASSIDNRAYEQFF.

V usage is TRBV5-8 and J usage is TRBJ1-5, with TRBD1 as a possible D gene (6 bases). The CDR3 loop spans 17 amino acids. Trimming stripped 0 bases from V and 4 bases from J, with 17 bases between. CDR1 SGHTS and CDR2 YDEGEE come from the germline V gene. The CDR3 spells CASSLVWGPLSNQPQHF. Here the CDR3 DNA reads TGTGCCAGCAGCTTGGTTTGGGGGCCTTTATCAAATCAGCCCCAGCATTTT. Using reference TRBV5-8 and TRBJ1-5 for the parts outside the CDR3, the full variable domain is EAGVTQSPTHLIKTRGQQATLRCSPISGHTSVYWYQQALGLGLQFLLWYDEGEERNRGNFPPRFSGRQFPNYSSELNVNALELEDSALYLCASSLVWGPLSNQPQHFGDGTRLSIL.

The chain employs TRBV5-4 and TRBJ1-2; D possibly corresponds to TRBD1 (6 bases). Germline CDR1 reads SGHNT; CDR2 reads YYREEE (reference sequence). V lost 4 bases and J lost 6, with 22 bases in between. The CDR3 spans 16 residues. CDR3 coding DNA: TGTGCCAGCAGCCTCGGGGGTCGGGGGGCTGAGGATGGCTACACCTTC. It codes for CASSLGGRGAEDGYTF.

The chain has TRBV7-2 and TRBJ2-3; 7 bases align to TRBD2. Per the germline V gene, CDR1 is SGHTA and CDR2 is FQGNSA. The CDR3 runs 15 residues. V trimming: 1 base; J trimming: 5 bases; junction bases outside the gene matches: 6. This CDR3 reads CASSLVGRELDTQYF. The CDR3 DNA sequence: TGTGCCAGCAGCTTAGTTGGGCGGGAGCTAGATACGCAGTATTTT.

This rearrangement joins TRBV4-1 to TRBJ2-1, with D possibly being TRBD1 (5 bases). The CDR3 runs 13 residues. Germline values: CDR1 MGHRA, CDR2 YSYEKL. V was cut by 1 base and J by 7 bases, with 8 bases left in between. The CDR3 DNA reads as TGCGCCAGCAGCCAAGGTAGGGGAAATGAGCAGTTCTTC. Its protein product is CASSQGRGNEQFF.

The chain couples TRBV20-1 to TRBJ2-1; 10 bases fit TRBD2. CDR1 is DFQATT and CDR2 is SNEGSKA in the germline V gene (reference sequence). The CDR3 runs to 15 residues. CDR3 amino acids: CSALSPSGGADEQFF. CDR3 bases: TGCAGCGCCCTGAGCCCCAGCGGGGGGGCCGATGAGCAGTTCTTC.

This chain joins TRBV19 and TRBJ2-1; D might be TRBD2 (6 bases). Germline loops: CDR1 LNHDA, CDR2 SQIVND (reference sequence). Trimming left V 7 bases short and J 3 bases short, with 13 bases between. This CDR3 spans 14 amino acids. CDR3 in amino acids: CASTLAAGYNEQFF. The CDR3 DNA reads TGTGCCAGTACACTAGCCGCCGGCTACAATGAGCAGTTCTTC.

This chain uses TRBV6-2 or TRBV6-3 with TRBJ2-3, with 10 positions matching TRBD2. Germline CDR1 and CDR2: MNHEY and SVGEGT. V gave up 6 bases and J gave up 3 bases; unmatched junction bases: 9. The CDR3 spans 16 residues. The chain's CDR3 is CASSNGLAEVTDTQYF. The CDR3, as DNA: TGTGCCAGCAGCAATGGACTAGCGGAAGTAACAGATACGCAGTATTTT.

J is TRBJ1-1 and V is TRBV5-5; D gene unclear. V was cut by 4 bases and J by 8 bases, with 27 bases left in between. The CDR3 loop spans 17 amino acids. In germline, CDR1 is SGHKS, CDR2 YYEKEE (reference sequence). CDR3 protein: CASSHDLPGTRDREAFF. CDR3 bases: TGTGCCAGCAGCCACGACCTCCCGGGAACCCGGGATCGGGAAGCTTTCTTT.

V usage is TRBV6-5 and J usage is TRBJ2-4; 7 bases line up with TRBD1. The germline CDR1 and CDR2 sequences are MNHEY and SVGAGI. This CDR3 is 17 amino acids long. The V gene end was trimmed by 0 bases and the J gene end by 5 bases; junction bases not matched to a gene: 10. This chain's CDR3 is CASSYSFQTGQENIQYF. In nucleotides, the CDR3 is TGTGCCAGCAGTTACTCCTTCCAGACAGGGCAGGAAAACATTCAGTACTTC.

The V call is TRBV7-2, the J call TRBJ2-2; 7 nucleotides match TRBD2. V gave up 4 bases and J gave up 0 bases; unmatched junction bases: 5. There are 16 residues in the CDR3. Germline CDR1 is SGHTA and CDR2 is FQGNSA. The CDR3 here is CASSSGTTPNTGELFF. CDR3 nucleotides: TGTGCCAGCAGCTCAGGGACTACCCCGAACACCGGGGAGCTGTTTTTT.

The V call is TRBV6-2 or TRBV6-3, the J call TRBJ2-1; 12 bases are shared with TRBD2. The germline V gene encodes CDR1 MNHEY and CDR2 SVGEGT. There are 15 residues in the CDR3. V was pared by 2 bases and J by 13 bases, with 9 bases of the junction left unmatched. CDR3: CASSYGGLAGSHQFF. The CDR3 coding sequence is TGTGCCAGCAGTTACGGAGGACTAGCGGGAAGTCACCAGTTCTTC.

In the case of this clonotype: The germline gene is not matched at one end of the junction; a read error may be the cause. V is TRBV7-7 and J is TRBJ2-3; the match to TRBD2 covers 8 bases. The CDR3 totals 16 residues. Germline CDR1 is SSHAT and CDR2 is FNYEAQ (reference sequence). The CDR3 is CASSPDPGLDTDTQYF. CDR3 DNA: TGTGCTAGCAGCCCAGACCCGGGACTAGACACAGATACGCAGTATTTT.

V usage is TRBV20-1 and J usage is TRBJ2-1; D gene uncertain. V was cut by 4 bases and J by 2 bases, with 6 bases left in between. Germline V gene sequence: CDR1 DFQATT, CDR2 SNEGSKA (reference sequence). There are 12 residues in the CDR3. The CDR3 sequence is CSAIATYNEQFF. In DNA, the CDR3 is TGCAGTGCTATCGCTACCTACAATGAGCAGTTCTTC.

This clonotype occurred a few times. J is TRBJ2-1 and V is TRBV4-2; 8 positions agree with TRBD2. Germline loops: CDR1 LGHNA, CDR2 YNFKEQ. CDR3 length equals 16 residues. The V gene end was trimmed by 2 bases and the J gene end by 7 bases; junction bases not matched to a gene: 10. CDR3: CASSQSQSGSMNEQFF. The CDR3 coding sequence is TGTGCCAGCAGCCAAAGCCAAAGCGGGAGTATGAATGAGCAGTTCTTC.

This clonotype has a handful of counts. V usage is TRBV15 and J usage is TRBJ2-7; 9 bases match TRBD1. The CDR3 consists of 16 residues. In germline, CDR1 is LNHNV, CDR2 YYDKDF (reference sequence). The V and J ends lost 3 bases and 1 base, in that order; junction bases with no gene match: 7. CDR3 loop: CATSRAGQGGSYEQYF. CDR3 sequence (DNA): TGTGCCACCAGCAGGGCGGGACAGGGAGGGTCCTACGAGCAGTACTTC.

This clonotype has just a few counts. For the CDR3, the DNA is TGTGCCAGCACGGCTAGCGGGGGTCAGACCCAGTACTTC. This sequence encodes CASTASGGQTQYF. The chain recombines TRBV12-3 or TRBV12-4 with TRBJ2-5, with 10 bases matching TRBD2. The CDR3 length is 13 residues. Trimming at V came to 7 bases and at J to 6 bases, leaving 5 bases not matched to a gene.

The chain combines TRBV21-1 with TRBJ1-5. TRBV21-1 is a listed pseudogene. There are 17 residues in the CDR3. In DNA form, the CDR3 reads TGTGCCAGCAGCAAAGGGGAGGCGGGATATAGCAATCAGCCCCAGCATTTT. Translated: CASSKGEAGYSNQPQHF.

This clonotype was counted only a few times. The rearrangement links TRBV5-1 to TRBJ1-4; no reliable D call. CDR1 SGHRS and CDR2 YFSETQ come from the germline V gene. The CDR3 is 14 residues long. V was clipped by 5 bases and J by 3 bases, with 11 bases between them. The CDR3 sequence is CASRVEQSNEKLFF. As DNA, the CDR3 is TGCGCCAGCAGGGTTGAGCAGTCTAATGAAAAACTGTTTTTT.

This clonotype was observed a few times. V usage is TRBV11-2 and J usage is TRBJ2-1; unclear D gene. The CDR3 length is 16 residues. In germline, CDR1 is SGHAT, CDR2 FQNNGV. Deletions cut 7 bases from V and 3 bases from J, with 19 bases between. The CDR3 bases are TGTGCCAGCACTCATGGAGTGGGAATCCACTACAATGAGCAGTTCTTC. This translates into CASTHGVGIHYNEQFF. The full variable domain, with the rest looked up from reference TRBV11-2 and TRBJ2-1, is EAGVAQSPRYKIIEKRQSVAFWCNPISGHATLYWYQQILGQGPKLLIQFQNNGVVDDSQLPKDRFSAERLKGVDSTLKIQPAKLEDSAVYLCASTHGVGIHYNEQFFGPGTRLTVL.

This clonotype was counted only a few times. The J gene is TRBJ2-3, the V gene TRBV7-2, with D unclear. CDR1 is SGHTA and CDR2 is FQGNSA in the germline V gene. V was cut by 0 bases and J by 0 bases, with 10 bases left in between. The CDR3 is 16 amino acids. CDR3 sequence: CASSLATWRSTDTQYF. CDR3 DNA: TGTGCCAGCAGCTTAGCGACATGGCGGAGCACAGATACGCAGTATTTT.

The chain uses TRBV29-1 and TRBJ2-2; no reliable D call. This CDR3 has 14 residues. V dropped 4 bases and J dropped 2 bases, with 11 bases sitting between them. Germline CDR1 reads SQVTM; CDR2 reads ANQGSEA. CDR3 loop: CSVVGQSNTGELFF. As DNA, the CDR3 is TGCAGCGTTGTAGGTCAGTCAAACACCGGGGAGCTGTTTTTT.

This clonotype was picked up a small number of times. V and J are TRBV13 and TRBJ2-2; 16 bases agree with TRBD2. V gave up 4 bases and J gave up 6 bases; unmatched junction bases: 2. Germline CDR1 reads PRHDT; CDR2 reads FYEKMQ (reference sequence). This CDR3 has 16 residues. The CDR3 DNA reads TGTGCCAGCAGCTCGGGACTAGCGGGGGGGCCCGGGGAGCTGTTTTTT. Translating it yields CASSSGLAGGPGELFF.

The V and J genes are TRBV24-1 and TRBJ2-3; weak D call: TRBD2 (8 bases). The CDR3 length is 17 residues. Germline V gene data show CDR1 as KGHDR and CDR2 as SFDVKD. V was trimmed by 3 bases and J by 5 bases, leaving 20 bases between them. The CDR3 coding sequence is TGTGCCACCAGTGATCATGACAGGGCGGGAGGTTTAGATACGCAGTATTTT. Translating gives CATSDHDRAGGLDTQYF.

This clonotype appeared a few times. The V call is TRBV6-6, the J call TRBJ1-1; 7 bases line up with TRBD1. J lost 1 base, V lost 5 bases, and 4 bases had no gene match. The CDR3 consists of 14 residues. CDR1 is MNHNY and CDR2 is SVGAGI in the germline V gene (reference sequence). The CDR3: CASSTTGANTEAFF. For the CDR3, the DNA is TGTGCCAGCAGTACTACAGGGGCGAACACTGAAGCTTTCTTT.

V and J are TRBV11-3 and TRBJ1-3; 7 positions agree with TRBD1. With V trimmed by 5 bases and J by 2 bases, 9 bases remained unmatched. The CDR3 contains 16 residues. Germline V gene data show CDR1 as SGHNT and CDR2 as YENEEA. The CDR3 sequence is CASSMFGTAAGNTIYF. CDR3 bases: TGTGCCAGCAGCATGTTCGGGACAGCGGCTGGAAACACCATATATTTT.

This clonotype was recorded a few times. The V gene is TRBV20-1, the J gene TRBJ2-7; unclear D gene. This CDR3 comprises 11 residues. Germline V gives CDR1 DFQATT, CDR2 SNEGSKA (reference sequence). V was cut by 4 bases and J by 6 bases, with 10 bases left in between. The CDR3 DNA reads TGCAGTGCTAAGTTCCTGAGCGAGCAGTACTTC. Protein sequence: CSAKFLSEQYF.